The source of this T cell receptor (beta chain) is a study of cytomegalovirus exposure and HLA in healthy donors. The germline V and J ends were trimmed by 8 bases and 1 base, with 18 bases remaining between them. CDR3 size: 17 residues. CDR1 and CDR2 (germline): LNHDA, SQIVND (reference sequence). Primers for the PCR totalled 60 Vbeta and 13 Jbeta. The repertoire was sequenced with immunoSEQ multiplex PCR; TCRdb's copy has only in-frame clones and lacks some. The sample holds 130,000 to 150,000 clones, 55% to 85% seen once. This TCR was sampled from a man aged 35 to 55 in good health and CMV-seronegative. Sequencing was carried out using PBMCs. V is TRBV19 and J is TRBJ2-6; possibly TRBD2 for D (7 bases). Here the CDR3 reads CASRYERGGSGANVLTF. The CDR3 bases are TGTGCCAGTCGTTACGAGAGGGGGGGGTCTGGGGCCAACGTCCTGACTTTC.